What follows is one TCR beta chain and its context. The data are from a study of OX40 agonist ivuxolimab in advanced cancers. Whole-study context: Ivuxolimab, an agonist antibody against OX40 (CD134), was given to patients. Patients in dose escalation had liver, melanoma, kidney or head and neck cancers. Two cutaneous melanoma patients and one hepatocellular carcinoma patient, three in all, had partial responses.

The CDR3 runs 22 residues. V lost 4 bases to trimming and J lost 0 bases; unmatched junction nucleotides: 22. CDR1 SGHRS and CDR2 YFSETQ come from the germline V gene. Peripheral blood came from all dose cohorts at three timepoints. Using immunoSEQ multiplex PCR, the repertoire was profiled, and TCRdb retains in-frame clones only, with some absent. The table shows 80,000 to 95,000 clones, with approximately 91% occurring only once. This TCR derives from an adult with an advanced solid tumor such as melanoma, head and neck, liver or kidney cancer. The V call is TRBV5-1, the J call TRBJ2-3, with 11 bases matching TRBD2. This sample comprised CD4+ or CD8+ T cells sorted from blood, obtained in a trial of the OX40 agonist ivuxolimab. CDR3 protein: CASSIQPGTSGRLTTSTDTQYF. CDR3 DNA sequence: TGCGCCAGCAGCATTCAACCCGGGACTAGCGGTCGTTTGACTACTAGCACAGATACGCAGTATTTT.